This T cell receptor beta chain was captured in a study of blood T cells in healthy people across ages (dated by TCRdb to about 2015). With regard to the full study: In model experiments, roughly one uniquely barcoded TCR beta cDNA molecule per two T cells was captured by template switching. The donors were split into four age groups: young (average around 16 years), middle-aged (39), aged (62) and long-lived (about 74). Using deep sequencing normalized with unique cDNA molecular identifiers, the study measured how TCR beta repertoire diversity changes with age. Two additional independent replicas of 1 million unique cDNA reads from the same blood draw were analyzed for two donors (one aged 18 to 30 and one aged 80 or older). To avoid experimental bias, donors of different ages were spread randomly across the sequencing lanes. Paper-wide results and their limitations: Donor CMV infection status was unknown, potentially confounding age-related changes in expanded clonotypes. Estimates of total diversity based on one million sequenced T cells were regarded as lower bounds and as underestimates. Because profiling used bulk unsorted PBMCs, naive and antigen-experienced compartments could not be compared conclusively. As age increased, observed TCR beta diversity per million T cells dropped in a roughly linear way, and a significant reduction was already evident by age 40. Compared with the aged group, the long-lived group had more naive CD4+ T cells, fewer expanded clones and increased TCR diversity, a pattern suggesting age selection. There was a strong correlation between observed TCR beta diversity and the percentage of naive T cells measured by flow cytometry.

Systemically healthy Caucasian individuals from Russia, 39 in total and aged about 6 to 90 years, were included as donors. Around 10 milliliters of peripheral blood were collected from each donor into EDTA-treated Vacutainer tubes. Ficoll-Paque density-gradient centrifugation was used to isolate PBMCs, with at least 7 million per sample. Trizol reagent was used to extract total RNA from the PBMCs, yielding at least 6 micrograms per sample. The percentages of naive CD45RAhigh/CD27high T cells were determined by flow cytometry on a PBMC aliquot from every donor. The receptor library was made with 5' RACE. Sequenced using an Illumina HiSeq 2500. A second PCR of about 7 to 12 cycles was run with a J-beta primer mix and a sample-barcoded 5' primer. A template-switch 5' adaptor carrying 12 random nucleotides introduced a unique molecular identifier onto each TCR beta cDNA molecule. Each sample yielded at least 3 million CDR3-containing paired-end reads. All of the RNA was converted into first-strand cDNA using the Mint cDNA synthesis kit, with a TRBC-specific oligonucleotide serving as the primer. Following uracil-DNA glycosylase treatment, all cDNA underwent a first 18-cycle PCR with the universal primers M1SS and BC2_uni_R. As for the original processing: Normalization of each sample was performed by random selection of 1 million high-quality reads, each carrying a distinct molecular identifier. Reads with shared molecular identifiers were discarded instead of being binned into consensus sequences. MiTCR, with a Q25 quality threshold and the strictest error-elimination algorithm, was used for CDR3 identification, clonotype clustering and error correction. A nonparametric unseen species model with Euler transformation was used to estimate a lower bound on total TCR beta diversity. The public reads were run again by TCRdb, first through fastp at Q25 and then through MiXCR, and only productive beta chains were kept. Rows merge per CDR3 protein into single entries with the most common DNA and genes. The V and J calls follow TCRdb's processing rather than the paper's. The sample has 600,000 to 650,000 distinct CDR3 sequences on record, around three fifths of them singletons. Of the sample, 30% to 40% falls within the top ten clones.

This clonotype showed up just a few times. Its antigen is still unknown. Base-call qualities are not available, and no considerably larger clone is one nucleotide away. The clonotype comes from a man aged 55 to 70 in good health. The sequencing input was blood.

Here is the DNA: TGTGCCAGCAGCTTTAAGGGGCAGGGAAGTGGCTACACCTTC. Its amino acids are CASSFKGQGSGYTF. The V gene is TRBV7-2 and the J gene is TRBJ1-2; tentative D gene TRBD1, with 5 bases matching. V is clipped by 3 bases and J by 7 bases, and the sequence between their germline boundaries is 15 bases long. CDR1 SGHTA and CDR2 FQGNSA were looked up in the germline V gene. From its cysteine to its phenylalanine, the CDR3 spans 14 amino acids. Solely the CDR3 DNA is kept, with 42 bases framed from the first base.